The 8 T cell receptor beta chains reported below all come from one sample, sequenced in a study of blood T cells in healthy people across ages. A second roughly 6 to 11 cycle PCR used barcoded and J-beta primers. Via MiXCR, TCRdb re-called the 5' RACE reads, giving one row per CDR3 protein. The data hold about 1.1 million distinct CDR3 sequences, with around two fifths observed a single time. Specimen: blood. All receptors come from a man between 18 and 29 years old in good health.

The chain links TRBV25-1 to TRBJ1-6, with D hard to call. Germline V gene lookup returns CDR1 MGHDK and CDR2 SYGVNS. V was pared by 7 bases and J by 4 bases, with 14 bases between. CDR3 length equals 15 residues. In nucleotides, the CDR3 is TGTGCCAGCACTCAGGACGTAATGTATAATTCACCCCTCCACTTT. It specifies CASTQDVMYNSPLHF.

Regarding this clonotype: The junction and the germline gene differ at one end; a read error may be behind it. V and J are TRBV5-1 and TRBJ2-6; D not resolved. The CDR3 loop spans 14 amino acids. Germline V gives CDR1 SGHRS, CDR2 YFSETQ. As DNA, the CDR3 is TGCGCCAGCAGCGAGGATCTTGGGACCAACGTCCTGACTTTC. Amino acid sequence: CASSEDLGTNVLTF.

This clonotype was recorded a few times. The chain couples TRBV20-1 to TRBJ2-1; 7 positions agree with TRBD2. V gave up 0 bases and J gave up 9 bases; unmatched junction bases: 11. The germline CDR1 and CDR2 sequences are DFQATT and SNEGSKA (reference sequence). The length of the CDR3 is 15 residues. The CDR3 loop reads CSARDGAGPGGEQFF. The CDR3 DNA follows: TGCAGTGCTAGAGATGGAGCGGGGCCCGGTGGTGAGCAGTTCTTC.

The chain joins TRBV4-2 to TRBJ2-3, with unresolved D. CDR1 LGHNA and CDR2 YNFKEQ come from the germline V gene. This CDR3 is built from 14 residues. V dropped 0 bases and J dropped 4 bases, with 8 bases sitting between them. DNA of the CDR3: TGTGCCAGCAGCCAAGAGGCTAGTGCAGATACGCAGTATTTT. It codes for CASSQEASADTQYF.

The V and J genes are TRBV5-1 and TRBJ1-5; 8 bases line up with TRBD1. The CDR3 consists of 13 residues. Germline CDR1 is SGHRS and CDR2 is YFSETQ. V lost 4 bases to trimming and J lost 7 bases; unmatched junction nucleotides: 4. CDR3 bases: TGCGCCAGCAGCCAACAGGGGGACCAGCCCCAGCATTTT. As protein: CASSQQGDQPQHF.

The chain joins TRBV7-9 to TRBJ2-5, with unresolved D. The end of the DNA is better explained by TRBJ2-7, so the J call may be wrong. This CDR3 is 12 amino acids long. Germline lookup yields CDR1 SEHNR and CDR2 FQNEAQ (reference sequence). The chain's CDR3 is CASSLIGLEQYF. The CDR3, as DNA: TGTGCCAGCAGCTTAATAGGGCTCGAGCAGTACTTC.

CDR3 sequence (DNA): TGTGCCAGCAGTGGACAGGGCCCCAATCAGCCCCAGCATTTT. It specifies CASSGQGPNQPQHF. The chain joins TRBV12-3 or TRBV12-4 to TRBJ1-5, with 8 positions matching TRBD1. The CDR3 is made up of 14 amino acids. Trimming removed 5 bases from V and 3 bases from J; junction bases left unmatched: 3.

This rearrangement joins TRBV6-2 or TRBV6-3 to TRBJ2-1, with TRBD1 matching over 8 bases. Looked up from germline, CDR1 is MNHEY and CDR2 is SVGEGT. V lost 2 bases to trimming and J lost 7 bases; unmatched junction nucleotides: 10. CDR3 length: 16 residues. CDR3 in amino acids: CASSYEALQGENEQFF. CDR3 DNA sequence: TGTGCCAGCAGTTACGAGGCATTACAGGGGGAGAATGAGCAGTTCTTC.